The 14 T cell receptor beta chains below all came from one sample that was sequenced in a study of graft-versus-host responses after intestinal transplantation. Measured with immunoSEQ multiplex PCR; TCRdb has only the in-frame clones, and not every one. The sample yields about 64,000 clones, around 90% seen once. Sequencing used bone marrow, obtained 700 to 850 days after intestinal transplantation. These receptors all stem from a human patient who received an intestinal transplant, so some T cells may come from the graft donor.

The J gene is TRBJ2-1, the V gene TRBV4-2, with 7 nucleotides matching TRBD2. Germline lookup yields CDR1 LGHNA and CDR2 YNFKEQ. The CDR3 extends over 15 amino acids. The V gene end was trimmed by 3 bases and the J gene end by 4 bases; junction bases not matched to a gene: 6. The CDR3 region is CASSQGEGFYNEQFF. The CDR3 nucleotides are TGTGCCAGCAGCCAGGGGGAGGGTTTTTACAATGAGCAGTTCTTC.

V is TRBV7-9 and J is TRBJ2-3; D may be TRBD1 or TRBD2 (5 bases each). V shed 4 bases and J shed 6 bases, with 14 bases lying between them. The CDR3 totals 14 residues. Germline lookup yields CDR1 SEHNR and CDR2 FQNEAQ (reference sequence). CDR3 sequence reads: CASSSLWGLDTQYF. The CDR3 coding sequence is TGTGCCAGCAGCTCCTTGTGGGGGTTGGATACGCAGTATTTT. Combining the CDR3 with reference TRBV7-9 and TRBJ2-3 gives the whole variable domain DTGVSQNPRHKITKRGQNVTFRCDPISEHNRLYWYRQTLGQGPEFLTYFQNEAQLEKSRLLSDRFSAERPKGSFSTLEIQRTEQGDSAMYLCASSSLWGLDTQYFGPGTRLTVL.

This clone was observed a handful of times. V gene TRBV9 combines with J gene TRBJ2-5, with 11 bases identical to TRBD2. The CDR3 contains 15 residues. Germline values: CDR1 SGDLS, CDR2 YYNGEE. The trim removed 3 bases at V and 4 bases at J, leaving 5 bases unmatched. The CDR3 DNA follows: TGTGCCAGCAGCGAACTAGCGGGAGTGACAGAGACCCAGTACTTC. As protein: CASSELAGVTETQYF.

The chain is built from TRBV6-1 and TRBJ2-7; D is ambiguous. This CDR3 region has 12 residues. Germline CDR1 reads MNHNS; CDR2 reads SASEGT. The V end lost 3 bases, the J end lost 2 bases, and 5 bases lay between the germline ends. CDR3 amino acids: CASSDLAYEQYF. CDR3 DNA sequence: TGTGCCAGCAGTGACCTAGCCTACGAGCAGTACTTC.

This chain links TRBV7-3 with TRBJ1-1; D ambiguous. CDR3 length: 13 residues. Germline-derived CDR1 and CDR2 are SGHTA and FQGTGA. Trimming pared 3 bases from V and 0 bases from J, leaving 5 bases between. The CDR3: CASSFQMNTEAFF. The CDR3 DNA is TGTGCCAGCAGCTTTCAGATGAACACTGAAGCTTTCTTT.

The CDR3 loop reads CAWIKIGQNTEAFF. The CDR3 DNA reads TGTGCCTGGATTAAGATAGGACAGAACACTGAAGCTTTCTTT. This chain uses TRBV30 with TRBJ1-1; maybe TRBD1 (5 bases). The CDR3 is 14 residues long. Germline CDR1 reads GTSNPN; CDR2 reads SVGIG (reference sequence). V was clipped by 4 bases and J by 1 base, with 13 bases between them. The variable domain in full, completed from reference TRBV30 and TRBJ1-1, reads SQTIHQWPATLVQPVGSPLSLECTVEGTSNPNLYWYRQAAGRGLQLLFYSVGIGQISSEVPQNLSASRPQDRQFILSSKKLLLSDSGFYLCAWIKIGQNTEAFFGQGTRLTVV.

The V gene is TRBV23-1, the J gene TRBJ2-2, with D possibly TRBD2 on 6 matching bases. TRBV23-1 is classed as an ORF, of uncertain function. V lost 6 bases and J 8 bases, leaving 13 bases between the germline ends. The CDR3 spans 13 residues. The CDR3 DNA reads as TGCGCCAGCAGGCGCAGAGGGACTGGGGAGCTGTTTTTT. Encoded protein: CASRRRGTGELFF.

V usage is TRBV12-5 and J usage is TRBJ2-3, with 7 bases that match TRBD2. Germline CDR1 LGHNT, CDR2 FRNRAP. V gave up 0 bases and J gave up 4 bases; unmatched junction bases: 13. The CDR3 is 18 amino acids. In DNA, the CDR3 is TGTGCTAGTGGTTTGGTATGGGGTGAGAGGGACTACCCAGATACGCAGTATTTT. It encodes CASGLVWGERDYPDTQYF.

The gene calls are TRBV29-1 and TRBJ2-7, with D possibly matching TRBD1 (6 bases). The CDR3 contains 13 residues. V was pared by 7 bases and J by 2 bases, with 15 bases between. Germline V gene lookup returns CDR1 SQVTM and CDR2 ANQGSEA. CDR3 nucleotide sequence: TGCAGCGCCCTTACGTGGACAGCCTACGAGCAGTACTTC. It encodes CSALTWTAYEQYF.

This clone was counted between two and nine times. This rearrangement joins TRBV10-3 to TRBJ1-5; D is uncertain. This CDR3 is 13 amino acids long. V lost 8 bases to trimming and J lost 5 bases, with 13 bases between them. Germline values: CDR1 ENHRY, CDR2 SYGVKD. CDR3 region: CAIHSQVDQPQHF. For the CDR3, the DNA is TGTGCCATCCACTCCCAGGTGGATCAGCCCCAGCATTTT.

The gene calls are TRBV9 and TRBJ2-7; 9 nucleotides line up with TRBD2. The CDR3 loop spans 16 amino acids. V was pared by 3 bases and J by 4 bases, with 11 bases of the junction left unmatched. CDR1 and CDR2 from the germline V gene are SGDLS and YYNGEE. CDR3 loop: CASSGEGAGGEYEQYF. In nucleotides, the CDR3 is TGTGCCAGCAGCGGAGAAGGAGCGGGAGGCGAGTACGAGCAGTACTTC.

The genes are TRBV6-1 and TRBJ2-7; 10 bases fit TRBD2. Germline lookup yields CDR1 MNHNS and CDR2 SASEGT. The V and J ends lost 6 bases and 2 bases, in that order; junction bases with no gene match: 7. The CDR3 consists of 15 residues. The DNA of the CDR3 is TGTGCCAGCAGGTCCGGACTAGCGGAAACCTACGAGCAGTACTTC. Its protein is CASRSGLAETYEQYF.

V and J are TRBV5-5 and TRBJ2-7; possibly TRBD1 for D (5 bases). Germline CDR1 and CDR2: SGHKS and YYEKEE (reference sequence). This CDR3 region has 15 residues. V was clipped by 2 bases and J by 0 bases, with 12 bases between them. The CDR3 reads CASSLPGRLSYEQYF. The CDR3 DNA reads as TGTGCCAGCAGCTTACCAGGGCGCCTCTCCTACGAGCAGTACTTC.

This chain connects TRBV5-1 to TRBJ1-6, with D unresolved. The CDR3 is made up of 15 amino acids. Trimming pared 0 bases from V and 7 bases from J, leaving 11 bases between. Germline V gives CDR1 SGHRS, CDR2 YFSETQ. The CDR3 DNA is TGCGCCAGCAGCTTGGAGGGCGTGGCCAATTCACCCCTCCACTTT. Translation: CASSLEGVANSPLHF.